Below are 5 T cell receptor beta chains sequenced from a single sample in a study of shared clonotypes between healthy human individuals. Generated by immunoSEQ multiplex PCR, the TCRdb table keeps only in-frame clones and is missing some. The data hold 550,000 to 850,000 clones, with approximately 77% observed a single time. Sequenced sample: memory CD4+ T cells sorted from blood. The subset: CD45RA-negative fraction. Receptors originate from a woman aged 25 to 39 in good health.

The table lists this clone with a few counts. CDR3 sequence: CASSIGFRGYTF. Here the CDR3 DNA reads TGTGCCAGTAGTATCGGGTTCCGGGGCTACACCTTC. This sequence joins TRBV19 and TRBJ1-2; D is unclear. V dropped 3 bases and J dropped 8 bases, with 10 bases sitting between them. The CDR3 has 12 amino acids. CDR1 LNHDA and CDR2 SQIVND come from the germline V gene (reference sequence).

A word on this clone: Germline is not matched at one junction end, which may reflect a read error. The genes are TRBV18 and TRBJ1-1; D is perhaps TRBD1 (5 bases). The CDR3 loop spans 13 amino acids. Germline CDR1 reads KGHSH; CDR2 reads LQKENI. This chain's CDR3 is CASTPGGNTEAFF. CDR3 DNA: TGTGCCAGCACACCCGGGGGGAACACTGAAGCTTTCTTT.

The rearrangement joins TRBV28 to TRBJ2-6, with TRBD1 matching over 12 bases. The CDR3 loop spans 17 amino acids. Per germline, CDR1 MDHEN and CDR2 SYDVKM. J gave up 3 bases and V 8 bases, and 8 bases lay outside the gene matches. CDR3 coding DNA: TGTGCCAGCCGCCCTGGGACAGGGGGCTTTGGGGCCAACGTCCTGACTTTC. Residues: CASRPGTGGFGANVLTF.

V is TRBV11-3 and J is TRBJ2-1; TRBD1 agrees at 9 bases. The germline CDR1 and CDR2 sequences are SGHNT and YENEEA. This CDR3 has 16 residues. With V trimmed by 5 bases and J by 2 bases, 7 bases remained unmatched. The CDR3 bases are TGTGCCAGCAGCCGGGACAGGGCGTACACCTACAATGAGCAGTTCTTC. Its translation: CASSRDRAYTYNEQFF.

V is TRBV6-9 and J is TRBJ2-3; D not resolved. The CDR3 loop spans 12 amino acids. The V gene's germline CDR1 is MNHGY and CDR2 SVAAGI. V lost 5 bases to trimming and J lost 6 bases, with 9 bases between them. The CDR3 DNA is TGTGCCAGCAGTAAGAAAGAGGATACGCAGTATTTT. It is translated as CASSKKEDTQYF.